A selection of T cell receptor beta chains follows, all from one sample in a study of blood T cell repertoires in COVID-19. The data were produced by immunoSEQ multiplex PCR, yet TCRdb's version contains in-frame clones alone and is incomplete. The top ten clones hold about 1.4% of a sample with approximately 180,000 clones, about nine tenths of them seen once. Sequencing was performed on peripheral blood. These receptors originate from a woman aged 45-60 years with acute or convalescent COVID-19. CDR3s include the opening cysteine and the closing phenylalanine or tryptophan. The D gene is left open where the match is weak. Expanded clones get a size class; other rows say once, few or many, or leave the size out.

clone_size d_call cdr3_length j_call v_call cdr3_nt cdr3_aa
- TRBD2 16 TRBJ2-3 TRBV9 TGTGCCAGCAGCGTACCACTAGCGGGGGGCACAGATACGCAGTATTTT CASSVPLAGGTDTQYF
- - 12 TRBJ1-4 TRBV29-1 TGCAGCGTTGGGCGGCCGGAGGAAAAACTGTTTTTT CSVGRPEEKLFF
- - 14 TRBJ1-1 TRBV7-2 TGTGCCAGCAGCTTAATGGGAGGGAACACTGAAGCTTTCTTT CASSLMGGNTEAFF
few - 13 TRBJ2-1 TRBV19 TGTGCCAGTAGTATAAAACTATACAATGAGCAGTTCTTC CASSIKLYNEQFF
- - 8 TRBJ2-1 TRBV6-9 TGTGCCAGCAGTTTCGTGTTCTTC CASSFVFF
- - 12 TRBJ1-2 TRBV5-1 TGCGCCAGCAGCTTGGATCAGGGGGGCTACACCTTC CASSLDQGGYTF
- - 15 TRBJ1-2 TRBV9 TGTGCCAGCAGCGTAGTATCAGGGGCGATCTATGGCTACACCTTC CASSVVSGAIYGYTF
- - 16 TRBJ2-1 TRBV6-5 TGTGCCAGCAGTTACGGCCCGCAGGGGGGAAGGGATGAGCAGTTCTTC CASSYGPQGGRDEQFF
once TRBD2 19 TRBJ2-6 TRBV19 TGTGCCAGTAGAGGGACTAGCGGGGGCCATAGCTCTGGGGCCAACGTCCTGACTTTC CASRGTSGGHSSGANVLTF
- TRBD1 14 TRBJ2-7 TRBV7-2 TGTGCCAGCAGCTTGGGGACAGAGCCCTACGAGCAGTACTTC CASSLGTEPYEQYF
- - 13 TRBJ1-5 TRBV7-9 TGTGCCAGCAGCTTCGCAGGGGACCAGCCCCAGCATTTT CASSFAGDQPQHF
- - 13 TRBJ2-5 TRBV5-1 TGCGCCAGCAGCCTGTTGACCGGGGGGACCCAGTACTTC CASSLLTGGTQYF
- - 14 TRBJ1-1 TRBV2 TGTGCCAGCAAGGCGGGGGTCATGAACACTGAAGCTTTCTTT CASKAGVMNTEAFF
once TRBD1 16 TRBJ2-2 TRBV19 TGTGCCAGTAGGCCACCGGGACAGGGAAGCACCGGGGAGCTGTTTTTT CASRPPGQGSTGELFF
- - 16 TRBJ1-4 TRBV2 TGTGCCAGCAGTGAAATTGGAGCACCCCGGGGTGAAAAACTGTTTTTT CASSEIGAPRGEKLFF
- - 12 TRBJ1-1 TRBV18 TGTGCCAGCTCACTTATACAAAACGAAGCTTTCTTT CASSLIQNEAFF
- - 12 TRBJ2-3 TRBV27 TGTGCCAGCAACACCAGGCGCGATACGCAGTATTTT CASNTRRDTQYF
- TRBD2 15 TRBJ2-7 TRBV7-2 TGTGCCAGCAGCTTAGCAGCGGGGGAAACCTACGAGCAGTACTTC CASSLAAGETYEQYF
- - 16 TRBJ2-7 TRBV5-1 TGCGCCAGCAGCTTGGTCCGAGCTAGCGAAATCTACGAGCAGTACTTC CASSLVRASEIYEQYF
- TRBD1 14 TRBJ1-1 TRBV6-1 TGTGCCAGCAGTGAAATGGGACAGGGGGGAGAAGCTTTCTTT CASSEMGQGGEAFF
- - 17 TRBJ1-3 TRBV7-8 TGTGCCAGCAGCTTACGGGTCAGTGTGAGCTCTGGAAACACCATATATTTT CASSLRVSVSSGNTIYF
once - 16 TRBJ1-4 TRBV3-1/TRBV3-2 TGTGCCAGCAGCCGGGTTATGCAGGGATCTAATGAAAAACTGTTTTTT CASSRVMQGSNEKLFF
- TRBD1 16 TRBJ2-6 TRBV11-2 TGTGCCAGCAGCCGGGACAGTCCCTCTGGGGCCAACGTCCTGACTTTC CASSRDSPSGANVLTF
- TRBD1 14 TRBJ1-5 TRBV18 TGTGCCAGCTCCTCCGGGACAGGGAATCAGCCCCAGCATTTT CASSSGTGNQPQHF
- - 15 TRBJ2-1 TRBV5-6 TGTGCCAGCAGCACCGGAGGGGGCGGTTACAATGAGCAGTTCTTC CASSTGGGGYNEQFF
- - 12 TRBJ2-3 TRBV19 TGTGCCAGTAGTGTCGGGACAGATACGCAGTATTTT CASSVGTDTQYF
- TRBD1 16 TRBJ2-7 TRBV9 TGTGCCAGCAGCCCACACTCCGGGACAGGGGGGGAGGAGCAGTACTTC CASSPHSGTGGEEQYF
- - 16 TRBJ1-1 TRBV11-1 TGTGCCAGCAGAAGGACGGGTCTAGCTGGGAGCACTGAAGCTTTCTTT CASRRTGLAGSTEAFF